The 5 T cell receptor beta chains below were found in one sample sequenced in a study of CD4 and CD8 cells across lung adenocarcinoma regions. TCRdb recomputed calls from the PCR reads with MiXCR, one row per CDR3 protein. The sample records fewer than 3,500 distinct CDR3 sequences, over 55% being singletons. Sequencing was performed on CD8+ T cells from the margin of a lung tumor. The receptors originated from a female donor with lung adenocarcinoma. The CD4 and CD8 labels of this study may be unreliable.

This clonotype was seen a handful of times. The chain has TRBV4-1 and TRBJ1-2; TRBD1 matches 9 bases. This CDR3 contains 18 residues. The V gene end was trimmed by 4 bases and the J gene end by 7 bases; junction bases not matched to a gene: 19. CDR1 MGHRA and CDR2 YSYEKL come from the germline V gene. The DNA for the CDR3 is TGCGCCAGCAGCCCGCGGCGCCTTTGGGACAGGGTAGAGGTTGGCTACACCTTC. This encodes CASSPRRLWDRVEVGYTF.

The chain carries TRBV6-1 and TRBJ2-3; TRBD2 is a possible D gene (5 bases). This CDR3 comprises 14 residues. With 7 bases removed from V and 4 bases from J, the gap between germline ends came to 15 bases. Germline lookup yields CDR1 MNHNS and CDR2 SASEGT. The CDR3 DNA is TGTGCCAGCAAGGCGCGGTGGGGAGCAGATACGCAGTATTTT. Protein product: CASKARWGADTQYF.

The CDR3 spells CASRIPRDPNTEAFF. The CDR3 DNA reads TGTGCCAGCAGGATTCCCCGGGACCCGAACACTGAAGCTTTCTTT. The rearrangement uses TRBV27 and TRBJ1-1; D perhaps matches TRBD1 (5 bases). The CDR3 consists of 15 residues. Germline V lookup: CDR1 MNHEY, CDR2 SMNVEV (reference sequence). V dropped 6 bases and J dropped 1 base, with 15 bases sitting between them.

This clonotype has only a few counts. This rearrangement joins TRBV6-1 to TRBJ2-2, with a weak D call TRBD2 (5 bases). CDR3 length equals 15 residues. The germline V gene encodes CDR1 MNHNS and CDR2 SASEGT. V dropped 3 bases and J dropped 1 base, with 9 bases sitting between them. The CDR3, as DNA: TGTGCCAGCAGTGAGGGGAGCGGGAACACCGGGGAGCTGTTTTTT. It codes for CASSEGSGNTGELFF.

The rearrangement links TRBV6-1 to TRBJ2-5, with TRBD1 identical over 8 bases. The last part of the DNA fits TRBJ2-7 better; the J call may be wrong. CDR3 length: 16 residues. Looked up from germline, CDR1 is MNHNS and CDR2 is SASEGT. The CDR3 nucleotides read TGTGCCAGCAAAAAATATTTCCGGGACAGGTCCTACGAGCAGTACTTC. It translates to CASKKYFRDRSYEQYF.